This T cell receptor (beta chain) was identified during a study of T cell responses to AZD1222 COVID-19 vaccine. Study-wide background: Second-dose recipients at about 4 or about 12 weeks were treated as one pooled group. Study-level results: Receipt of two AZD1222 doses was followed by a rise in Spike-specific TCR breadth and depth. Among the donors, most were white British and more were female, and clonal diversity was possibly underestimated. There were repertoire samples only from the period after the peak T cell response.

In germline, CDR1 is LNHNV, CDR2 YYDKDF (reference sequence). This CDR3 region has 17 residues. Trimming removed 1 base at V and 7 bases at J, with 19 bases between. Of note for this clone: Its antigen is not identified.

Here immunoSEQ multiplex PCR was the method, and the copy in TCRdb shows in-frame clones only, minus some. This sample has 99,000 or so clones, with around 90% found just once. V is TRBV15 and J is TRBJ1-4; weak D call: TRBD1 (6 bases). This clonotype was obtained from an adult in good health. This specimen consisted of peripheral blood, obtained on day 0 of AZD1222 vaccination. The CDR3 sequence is CATSRGPLGGLGEKLFF. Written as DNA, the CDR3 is TGTGCCACCAGCAGAGGACCCCTGGGGGGGCTTGGTGAAAAACTGTTTTTT.